Sequencing of this T cell receptor beta chain was carried out in a study of T cell changes during pregnancy in multiple sclerosis. This CDR3 has 14 residues. Trimming removed 2 bases at V and 5 bases at J, with 12 bases between. The germline CDR1 and CDR2 sequences are MDHEN and SYDVKM. Clones were read by immunoSEQ multiplex PCR, and TCRdb kept only the in-frame ones, dropping some. This sample has about 36,000 clones; 93% occur once, and the top ten carry about 0.41%. V and J are TRBV28 and TRBJ2-5; TRBD2 might be the D (5 bases). The material sequenced was CD4+ T cells from peripheral blood mononuclear cells, taken in the first trimester of pregnancy. This clonotype was sampled from a female donor with multiple sclerosis, enrolled in a pregnancy study. CDR3 loop: CASSLRSGEETQYF. The CDR3 bases are TGTGCCAGCAGTTTACGGTCCGGGGAGGAGACCCAGTACTTC.